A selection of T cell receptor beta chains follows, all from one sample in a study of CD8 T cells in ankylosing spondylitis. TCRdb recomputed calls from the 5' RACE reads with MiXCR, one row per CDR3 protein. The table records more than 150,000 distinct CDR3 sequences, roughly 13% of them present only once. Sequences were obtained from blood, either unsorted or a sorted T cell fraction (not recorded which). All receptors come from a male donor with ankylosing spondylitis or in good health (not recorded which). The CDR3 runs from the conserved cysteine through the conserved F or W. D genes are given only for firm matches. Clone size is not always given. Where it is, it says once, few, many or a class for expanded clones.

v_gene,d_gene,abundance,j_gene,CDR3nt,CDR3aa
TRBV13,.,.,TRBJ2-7,TGTGCCAGCGGCCCTGGGACCTCTGACGAGCAGTACTTC,CASGPGTSDEQYF
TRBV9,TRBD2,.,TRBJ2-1,TGTGCCAGCAGCGTAGGGGGCGGGGGGGCCGGTGAGCAGTTCTTC,CASSVGGGGAGEQFF
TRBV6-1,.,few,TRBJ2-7,TGTGCCAGCAGTGAAGCGGGCGACACCTTCTACGAGCAGTACTTC,CASSEAGDTFYEQYF
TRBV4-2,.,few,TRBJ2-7,TGTGCCAGCAGCCAAGAAGTAGCGACCCCCTACGAGCAGTACTTC,CASSQEVATPYEQYF
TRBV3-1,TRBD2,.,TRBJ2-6,TGTGCCAGCTGCCATTATCGGACTAGCGGGAGCTCTGGGGCCAACGTCCTGACTTTC,CASCHYRTSGSSGANVLTF
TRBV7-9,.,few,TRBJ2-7,TGTGCCAGCAGCATCGGACAGATTTACGAGCAGTACTTC,CASSIGQIYEQYF
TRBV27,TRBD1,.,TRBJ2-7,TGTGCCAGCAGCGGACAGGGGGGATGGAACGAGCAGTACTTC,CASSGQGGWNEQYF
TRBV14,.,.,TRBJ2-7,TGTGCCAGCAGCCAATGGGGGCACTACGAGCAGTACTTC,CASSQWGHYEQYF
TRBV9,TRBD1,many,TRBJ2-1,TGTGCCAGCAGCTCTCACACAGGGGCCATAGACAATGAGCAGTTCTTC,CASSSHTGAIDNEQFF
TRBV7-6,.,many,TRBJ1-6,TGTGCCAGCAGCTCCACCAGTGATAATTCACCCCTCCACTTT,CASSSTSDNSPLHF
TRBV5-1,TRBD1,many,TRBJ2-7,TGCGCCAGCAGCTTGGGGACAGGGGGCGACGAGCAGTACTTC,CASSLGTGGDEQYF
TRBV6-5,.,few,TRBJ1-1,TGTGCCAGCAGTTACCCAGAGGCCGTGAACACTGAAGCTTTCTTT,CASSYPEAVNTEAFF
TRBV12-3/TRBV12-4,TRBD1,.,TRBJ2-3,TGTGCCAGCAGTGGGGCAGGGGGCGTCACAGATACGCAGTATTTT,CASSGAGGVTDTQYF
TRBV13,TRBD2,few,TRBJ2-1,TGTGCCAGCAGCTTGGGACTAGCGGGGGCCAATGAGCAGTTCTTC,CASSLGLAGANEQFF
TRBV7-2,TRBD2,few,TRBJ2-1,TGTGCCAGCAGCTCGGGCGGGGGGCCCTACAATGAGCAGTTCTTC,CASSSGGGPYNEQFF
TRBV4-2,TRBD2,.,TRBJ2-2,TGTGCCAGCAGCCAACTAGCGGTCCCTGTCGGGGAGCTGTTTTTT,CASSQLAVPVGELFF
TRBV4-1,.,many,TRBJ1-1,TGCGCCAGCAGCCAAGATGTTGGCGCGGGGGGTGAAGCTTTCTTT,CASSQDVGAGGEAFF
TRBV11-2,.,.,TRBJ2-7,TGTGCCAGCAGCTTAGTACGGGGGATCCCCCAAGGCGAGCAGTACTTC,CASSLVRGIPQGEQYF
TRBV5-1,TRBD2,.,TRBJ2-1,TGCGCCAGCAGCACCCCCCTAGCGGGGAGCTACAATGAGCAGTTCTTC,CASSTPLAGSYNEQFF
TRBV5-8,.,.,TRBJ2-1,TGTGCCAGCAGCTTGGGGGCAGGGTTGCGTACCTACAATGAGCAGTTCTTC,CASSLGAGLRTYNEQFF
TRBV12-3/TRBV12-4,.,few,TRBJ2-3,TGTGCCAGCAGTCCCGATGGAGATACGCAGTATTTT,CASSPDGDTQYF
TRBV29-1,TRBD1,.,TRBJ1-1,TGCAGCGTTGCCCGGGGGACAGGGGGAACTGAAGCTTTCTTT,CSVARGTGGTEAFF
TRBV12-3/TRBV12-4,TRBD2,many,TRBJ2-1,TGTGCCAGCAGTTTAAAAGGGTGGGGGCTAGCGGGGGTCTACAATGAGCAGTTCTTC,CASSLKGWGLAGVYNEQFF
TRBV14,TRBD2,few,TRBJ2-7,TGTGCCAGCAGCCCACAGGGACTAGACGGATACGAGCAGTACTTC,CASSPQGLDGYEQYF
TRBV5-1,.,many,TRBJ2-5,TGCGCCAGCAGCTTGTGGACCCAAGAGACCCAGTACTTC,CASSLWTQETQYF
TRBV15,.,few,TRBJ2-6,TGTGCCACTAGACAGGACTCTGGGGCCAACGTCCTGACTTTC,CATRQDSGANVLTF
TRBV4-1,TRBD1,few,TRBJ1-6,TGCGCCAGCAGCCGGCAGGACAGGGTCTATTCACCCCTCCACTTT,CASSRQDRVYSPLHF
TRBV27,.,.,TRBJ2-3,TGTGCCAGCAGTTTAGGAGACAGCGTAACAGATACGCAGTATTTT,CASSLGDSVTDTQYF
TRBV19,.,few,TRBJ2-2,TGTGCCAGTAGTATAGGGCGGAACACCGGGGAGCTGTTTTTT,CASSIGRNTGELFF
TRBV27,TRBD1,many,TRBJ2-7,TGTGCCAGCAGTCCTGGGGACAGCTACGAGCAGTACTTC,CASSPGDSYEQYF
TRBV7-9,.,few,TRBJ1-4,TGTGCCAGCAGCATACCGACAGACCTCCATGAAAAACTGTTTTTT,CASSIPTDLHEKLFF
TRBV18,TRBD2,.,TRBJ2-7,TGTGCCAGCTCCTCTAGCGGAGCCTCCTACGAGCAGTACTTC,CASSSSGASYEQYF